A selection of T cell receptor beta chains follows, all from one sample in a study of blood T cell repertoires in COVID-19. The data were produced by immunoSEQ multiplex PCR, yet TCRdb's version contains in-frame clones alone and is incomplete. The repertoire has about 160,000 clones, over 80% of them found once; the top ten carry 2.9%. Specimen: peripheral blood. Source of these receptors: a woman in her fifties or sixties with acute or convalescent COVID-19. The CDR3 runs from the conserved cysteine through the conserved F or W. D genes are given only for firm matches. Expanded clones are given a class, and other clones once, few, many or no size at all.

TGTGCCAGCAGCCAAGGTAACAGGCTAAACACTGAAGCTTTCTTT | CASSQGNRLNTEAFF | TRBV3-1/TRBV3-2 | - | TRBJ1-1 | -
TGTGCCAGCAGTTTACCCGGAACGGGGACTGAAGCTTTCTTT | CASSLPGTGTEAFF | TRBV28 | - | TRBJ1-1 | -
TGTGCCAGCAGCACGGGACTAGCGGGGGAAGAGACCCAGTACTTC | CASSTGLAGEETQYF | TRBV7-2 | TRBD2 | TRBJ2-5 | -
TGTGCCAGCAGCGTAGGGGTCGCGGGAGAAGCTTTCTTT | CASSVGVAGEAFF | TRBV9 | - | TRBJ1-1 | -
TGTGCCAGCAGCTTGCGCACAGCACAAGAGACCCAGTACTTC | CASSLRTAQETQYF | TRBV5-6 | - | TRBJ2-5 | -
TGTGCCAGCAGCTTAACAGGGACAGGGGTTTTCGATGAGCAGTTCTTC | CASSLTGTGVFDEQFF | TRBV7-2 | TRBD1 | TRBJ2-1 | -
TGTGCCAGCGGCGGACAGGGGGCTGGAGAGACCCAGTACTTC | CASGGQGAGETQYF | TRBV27 | TRBD1 | TRBJ2-5 | few
TGTGCCTGGAGTGTATGGGGCACAGGGGCAACTAATGAAAAACTGTTTTTT | CAWSVWGTGATNEKLFF | TRBV30 | TRBD1 | TRBJ1-4 | -
TGCGCCAGCAGCTCGGACAGGAGCTATAATTCACCCCTCCACTTT | CASSSDRSYNSPLHF | TRBV5-1 | TRBD1 | TRBJ1-6 | -
TGTGCCAGCTCACCACGAGGCCTAGCGGGGGCTACCGGGGAGCTGTTTTTT | CASSPRGLAGATGELFF | TRBV18 | TRBD2 | TRBJ2-2 | -
TGTGCCAGCAGTTACCAGGGGACGAGCAATCAGCCCCAGCATTTT | CASSYQGTSNQPQHF | TRBV6-6 | - | TRBJ1-5 | -
TGTGCCAGCCGCGACAGGGGAAACTTCTATGGCTACACCTTC | CASRDRGNFYGYTF | TRBV28 | TRBD1 | TRBJ1-2 | -
TGTGCCACCAGCAGAGAGGTGGCTAGCGGGAGCACAGATACGCAGTATTTT | CATSREVASGSTDTQYF | TRBV15 | TRBD2 | TRBJ2-3 | -
TGTGCCAGCAGTCCCGGGACAGATAGCAATCAGCCCCAGCATTTT | CASSPGTDSNQPQHF | TRBV2 | TRBD1 | TRBJ1-5 | -
TGTGCCAGTAGTATTATTGTCAGCAATCAGCCCCAGCATTTT | CASSIIVSNQPQHF | TRBV19 | - | TRBJ1-5 | -
TGTGCCAGCAGTTACAGCCCAGGGGTCGGGGCCAACGTCCTGACTTTC | CASSYSPGVGANVLTF | TRBV6-6 | - | TRBJ2-6 | -
TGTGCCAGCAGCCCGACAGGGTGGAGCCAGCCCCAGCATTTT | CASSPTGWSQPQHF | TRBV7-2 | TRBD1 | TRBJ1-5 | -
TGTGCCAGCAGCTTAGGCAGGGATAGTAATCAGCCCCAGCATTTT | CASSLGRDSNQPQHF | TRBV11-2 | - | TRBJ1-5 | -
TGCAGCGTTGAACGGGGGAACACTGAAGCTTTCTTT | CSVERGNTEAFF | TRBV29-1 | - | TRBJ1-1 | -
TGCGCCAGCAGCTTGGAAGGACAGGTTAGCAATGAGCAGTTCTTC | CASSLEGQVSNEQFF | TRBV5-1 | TRBD1 | TRBJ2-1 | few
TGTGCCAGCAGCTGGACAGTTTCCGAAAAACTGTTTTTT | CASSWTVSEKLFF | TRBV7-2 | - | TRBJ1-4 | -
TGTGCCAGCAGCAAAGGTATCTCTGGAAACACCATATATTTT | CASSKGISGNTIYF | TRBV21-1 | - | TRBJ1-3 | -
TGTGCCAGCAGCAACAGGGCTCTGAACACCATATATTTT | CASSNRALNTIYF | TRBV27 | - | TRBJ1-3 | few
TGTGCCAGCTCACCAGAGAAGGACTTGGCTTTCTTT | CASSPEKDLAFF | TRBV18 | - | TRBJ1-1 | -
TGTGCCAGCAGTTACGAAGGAGGGCTGTCTGGAAACACCATATATTTT | CASSYEGGLSGNTIYF | TRBV6-5 | - | TRBJ1-3 | -
TGTGCCAGCAGCTTATACAGACAGAACACTGAAGCTTTCTTT | CASSLYRQNTEAFF | TRBV7-2 | - | TRBJ1-1 | -
TGCGCCAGCAGTCCAGGGGACCCCAGGAGCACAGATACGCAGTATTTT | CASSPGDPRSTDTQYF | TRBV23-1 | - | TRBJ2-3 | -
TGTGCCAGCAGTGATGCGCCGGGACAGGGGTTTTATAGCAATCAGCCCCAGCATTTT | CASSDAPGQGFYSNQPQHF | TRBV6-1 | TRBD1 | TRBJ1-5 | -
TGCGCCAGCAGCCCCGTCGACAGGGCGGGGACTGAAGCTTTCTTT | CASSPVDRAGTEAFF | TRBV5-1 | TRBD1 | TRBJ1-1 | -
TGCGCCAGCAGCCGAGGAGGGGGCCCTAATGAAAAACTGTTTTTT | CASSRGGGPNEKLFF | TRBV5-1 | TRBD1 | TRBJ1-4 | -
TGTGCCAGCAGTCTCATTGGGCCCAATGAGCAGTTCTTC | CASSLIGPNEQFF | TRBV28 | - | TRBJ2-1 | -
TGTGCCAGCAGCTTAGGAGGGCTAGCGGGGGGCAGGTACAATGAGCAGTTCTTC | CASSLGGLAGGRYNEQFF | TRBV7-8 | TRBD2 | TRBJ2-1 | once
TGTGCCAGCAGCCTCCGCCAATCAGGTCAGCCCCAGCATTTT | CASSLRQSGQPQHF | TRBV6-2/TRBV6-3 | - | TRBJ1-5 | -
TGTGCCACCAGCAGAGATGTCCAGGGAGGTACTGAAGCTTTCTTT | CATSRDVQGGTEAFF | TRBV15 | - | TRBJ1-1 | -
TGTGCCAGCAGTGGGCAGGGCAGTGGTTGGACCCAGCATTTT | CASSGQGSGWTQHF | TRBV2 | - | TRBJ1-5 | -
TGTGCCAGCAGCGTAGAAGCGGGGGATCAGCCCCAGCATTTT | CASSVEAGDQPQHF | TRBV9 | - | TRBJ1-5 | -
TGTGCCAGCTCTTCGGGACTCCCGACGCAGTATTTT | CASSSGLPTQYF | TRBV3-1/TRBV3-2 | - | TRBJ2-3 | -
TGTGCCAGCAGCCAAGCGGAGGGGGCTGGTGGCTACACCTTC | CASSQAEGAGGYTF | TRBV3-1/TRBV3-2 | TRBD1 | TRBJ1-2 | -
TGTGCCAGCTCACCAAGTATAGGGAGTGGCTACACCTTC | CASSPSIGSGYTF | TRBV18 | - | TRBJ1-2 | -
TGTGCCAGCAGCCCGGGTGGGACAGGGTGGTACGAGCAGTTCTTC | CASSPGGTGWYEQFF | TRBV11-3 | TRBD1 | TRBJ2-1 | -